The subject of this entry is one T cell receptor beta chain. What it binds is unknown. Per germline, CDR1 SGHRS and CDR2 YFSETQ. V lost 3 bases, J lost 4 bases, and 4 bases stayed unmatched. The CDR3 is 14 amino acids. Primers for the PCR totalled 60 Vbeta and 13 Jbeta. The assay was immunoSEQ multiplex PCR, and TCRdb's table has in-frame clones only and misses some. The table records around 96,000 clones, 55% to 75% of them present only once. This sample is part of a study of cytomegalovirus exposure and HLA in healthy donors. Study-level findings and limits: A later analysis reportedly found that, within productive TCRs, an Asian-associated ancestry cluster had fewer N-insertions than the mean observed across the approximately 700 donors.

J is TRBJ2-1 and V is TRBV5-1; TRBD2 aligns across 7 bases. The clonotype comes from a man aged 60-69 years in good health and CMV-seronegative. The sequenced sample consisted of PBMCs. The CDR3 DNA follows: TGCGCCAGCAGCTCGAGGACTAGTTACAATGAGCAGTTCTTC. It is translated as CASSSRTSYNEQFF.